The 28 T cell receptor beta chains listed next were all sequenced from one sample in a study of blood T cell repertoires in COVID-19. TCRdb keeps only in-frame clones here, not all; method: immunoSEQ multiplex PCR. Among about 210,000 clones listed, approximately 91% were seen once. Material for sequencing was peripheral blood. All receptors come from a man aged 40-49 years with acute or convalescent COVID-19.

J is TRBJ1-2 and V is TRBV27; TRBD1 agrees at 7 bases. Germline V gene sequence: CDR1 MNHEY, CDR2 SMNVEV (reference sequence). With V trimmed by 3 bases and J by 8 bases, 12 bases remained unmatched. The CDR3 sequence is 15 residues long. CDR3 region: CASSFLNDRAFGYTF. The CDR3 DNA reads TGTGCCAGCAGTTTTCTTAACGACAGGGCCTTCGGCTACACCTTC.

J is TRBJ2-4 and V is TRBV27; the match to TRBD2 covers 8 bases. The CDR3 loop spans 14 amino acids. Germline V gene data show CDR1 as MNHEY and CDR2 as SMNVEV (reference sequence). V shed 7 bases and J 2 bases; nucleotides not matched to a gene: 4. DNA for the CDR3: TGTGCCAGCACCTCGGGGGGGACCAAAAACATTCAGTACTTC. It specifies CASTSGGTKNIQYF.

This chain connects TRBV6-1 to TRBJ2-5, with TRBD2 matching over 9 bases. Losses at the gene ends were 3 bases for V and 2 bases for J; bases not matched to a gene: 4. Germline V gene sequence: CDR1 MNHNS, CDR2 SASEGT. The CDR3 is 15 amino acids. CDR3 region: CASSEVAGVQETQYF. The CDR3 DNA follows: TGTGCCAGCAGTGAGGTAGCGGGAGTACAAGAGACCCAGTACTTC.

The V gene is TRBV5-1, the J gene TRBJ2-7; the match to TRBD1 covers 8 bases. This CDR3 has 15 amino acids. Germline V lookup: CDR1 SGHRS, CDR2 YFSETQ. With V trimmed by 3 bases and J by 2 bases, 7 bases remained unmatched. The CDR3: CASSSYHRGTYEQYF. The CDR3 region has the DNA TGCGCCAGCAGCTCATACCACAGGGGGACCTACGAGCAGTACTTC.

This clone appeared a single time. The gene calls are TRBV12-3 or TRBV12-4 and TRBJ1-1, with 9 bases matching TRBD1. The trim removed 7 bases at V and 12 bases at J, leaving 9 bases unmatched. The CDR3 is made up of 12 amino acids. The CDR3 coding sequence is TGTGCCAGCACCGGGGGACAGGGCTATACTTTCTTT. This encodes CASTGGQGYTFF.

The chain uses TRBV5-4 and TRBJ2-3; 7 bases map to TRBD2. Trimming cost V 0 bases and J 0 bases; bases outside gene matches: 4. CDR1 and CDR2 from the germline V gene are SGHNT and YYREEE (reference sequence). This CDR3 spans 16 amino acids. The CDR3 region has the DNA TGTGCCAGCAGCTTGGCTCCGGGGGGTAGCACAGATACGCAGTATTTT. Amino acid sequence: CASSLAPGGSTDTQYF.

The rearrangement joins TRBV11-1 to TRBJ1-1; tentative D call: TRBD1 (5 bases). Trimming cost V 5 bases and J 7 bases, with 14 bases left between them. This CDR3 is built from 13 residues. Germline assignment: CDR1 SGHAT and CDR2 FQDESV (reference sequence). CDR3 DNA sequence: TGTGCCAGCAGCCCGGGACTGCCAAGTGAAGCTTTCTTT. Amino acids: CASSPGLPSEAFF.

The CDR3 nucleotides read TGTGCCAGCAGCCAAGGGGAGGGTCGGACCGAGCAGTACTTC. Amino acid sequence: CASSQGEGRTEQYF. The chain links TRBV3-1 (or the pseudogene TRBV3-2) to TRBJ2-7, with 7 bases lining up with TRBD2. The junction had 6 bases not matched to a gene; V was cut back by 1 base and J by 6 bases. Germline-derived CDR1 and CDR2 are LGHDT and YNNKEL (reference sequence). This CDR3 spans 14 amino acids.

The rearrangement uses TRBV6-5 and TRBJ2-2; 9 bases map to TRBD1. CDR1 and CDR2 from the germline V gene are MNHEY and SVGAGI. J was trimmed by 1 base and V by 0 bases; bases with no gene match: 0. The CDR3 has 16 residues. The DNA for the CDR3 is TGTGCCAGCAGTTACTCGGACAGGGGGAACACCGGGGAGCTGTTTTTT. Translation gives CASSYSDRGNTGELFF.

The chain uses TRBV12-3 or TRBV12-4 and TRBJ1-2; D remains ambiguous. The CDR3 length is 12 residues. With 6 bases removed from V and 4 bases from J, the gap between germline ends came to 9 bases. CDR3 residues: CASRKETYGYTF. The CDR3 nucleotides read TGTGCCAGCAGAAAGGAGACCTATGGCTACACCTTC.

The rearrangement uses TRBV29-1 and TRBJ2-7; 7 bases are shared with TRBD1. The ends lost 2 bases at V and 4 bases at J; junction bases unmatched: 8. CDR1 SQVTM and CDR2 ANQGSEA come from the germline V gene. The CDR3 spans 14 residues. The CDR3: CSVELRDSIYEQYF. CDR3 in DNA: TGCAGCGTTGAACTCCGGGACAGCATATACGAGCAGTACTTC.

The chain combines TRBV11-2 with TRBJ2-5, with D possibly being TRBD2 (5 bases). The germline V and J ends were trimmed by 5 bases and 2 bases, with 12 bases remaining between them. The CDR3 extends over 14 amino acids. Looked up from germline, CDR1 is SGHAT and CDR2 is FQNNGV. CDR3: CASSTERTQETQYF. CDR3 coding DNA: TGTGCCAGCAGCACAGAGCGGACGCAAGAGACCCAGTACTTC.

This clone was observed a single time. The V gene is TRBV5-4, the J gene TRBJ1-1, with D unresolved. The CDR3 extends over 15 amino acids. Trimming pared 3 bases from V and 6 bases from J, leaving 18 bases between. Germline loops: CDR1 SGHNT, CDR2 YYREEE (reference sequence). The CDR3 bases are TGTGCCAGCAGCTCTTCGCCCCGAACGAGAGCTGAAGCTTTCTTT. Its translation is CASSSSPRTRAEAFF.

The chain joins TRBV27 to TRBJ2-5; 11 positions match TRBD1. Trimming took 1 base from V and 0 from J; bases not matched to a gene: 4. CDR1 is MNHEY and CDR2 is SMNVEV in the germline V gene (reference sequence). The CDR3 consists of 17 residues. The CDR3 reads CASSLWGQGVYQETQYF. CDR3 DNA sequence: TGTGCCAGCAGTTTATGGGGACAGGGGGTTTACCAAGAGACCCAGTACTTC.

The chain has TRBV5-1 and TRBJ2-1; no reliable D call. Trimming left V 0 bases short and J 8 bases short, with 12 bases between. There are 14 residues in the CDR3. Germline V gene sequence: CDR1 SGHRS, CDR2 YFSETQ. CDR3 in DNA: TGCGCCAGCAGCTTGGGTAGAAACCTTGATGAGCAGTTCTTC. Residues: CASSLGRNLDEQFF.

The chain has TRBV7-9 and TRBJ1-1, with D uncertain. The length of the CDR3 is 12 residues. From germline, CDR1 is SEHNR and CDR2 FQNEAQ (reference sequence). V lost 1 base, J lost 11 bases, and 11 bases lay in between. The CDR3 bases are TGTGCCAGCAGCTTAGGGCCTTCTCAGGCTTTCTTT. Translated, it gives CASSLGPSQAFF.

The chain uses TRBV3-1 (or the pseudogene TRBV3-2) and TRBJ2-1; tentative D call: TRBD2 (5 bases). Trimming cost V 4 bases and J 8 bases, with 12 bases left between them. Germline V gene lookup returns CDR1 LGHDT and CDR2 YNNKEL (reference sequence). This CDR3 comprises 13 residues. The DNA for the CDR3 is TGTGCCAGCAGCCCGGGGTCGATGGATGAGCAGTTCTTC. The encoded protein is CASSPGSMDEQFF.

This clone was detected only a few times. V is TRBV7-2 and J is TRBJ2-3; a possible D gene is TRBD2 (6 bases). This CDR3 spans 14 amino acids. V lost 1 base to trimming and J lost 6 bases, with 11 bases between them. CDR1 is SGHTA, CDR2 FQGNSA, per germline. This CDR3 reads CASSLGGTPDTQYF. In nucleotides, the CDR3 is TGTGCCAGCAGCTTAGGCGGGACGCCGGATACGCAGTATTTT.

The V gene is TRBV6-4, the J gene TRBJ2-3; 11 bases agree with TRBD2. V lost 6 bases, J lost 5 bases, and 7 bases stayed unmatched. CDR3 length: 15 residues. The germline gives CDR1 MRHNA, CDR2 SNTAGT. DNA for the CDR3: TGTGCCAGCAGCGATACTAGCGGGAGTGGAGATACGCAGTATTTT. This gives the protein CASSDTSGSGDTQYF.

V gene TRBV24-1 combines with J gene TRBJ2-3; 8 nucleotides line up with TRBD1. Germline CDR1 reads KGHDR; CDR2 reads SFDVKD. This CDR3 is built from 15 residues. The V segment lost 7 bases and the J segment 1 base; nucleotides outside the gene matches: 6. CDR3 residues: CATSWTGLGTDTQYF. The DNA for the CDR3 is TGTGCCACCAGCTGGACAGGGCTCGGCACAGATACGCAGTATTTT.

The rearrangement joins TRBV7-9 to TRBJ1-5, with 7 bases matching TRBD1. The germline V gene has CDR1 SEHNR and CDR2 FQNEAQ (reference sequence). The CDR3 is made up of 16 amino acids. Trimming cost V 5 bases and J 2 bases; bases outside gene matches: 9. The chain's CDR3 is CASSPETGTGNQPQHF. The CDR3 nucleotides read TGTGCCAGCAGCCCAGAGACAGGGACGGGCAATCAGCCCCAGCATTTT.

The V and J genes are TRBV5-1 and TRBJ2-7, with 7 bases fitting TRBD1. V dropped 0 bases and J dropped 0; count of bases not matched to a gene: 6. Germline values: CDR1 SGHRS, CDR2 YFSETQ. The CDR3 runs 16 residues. CDR3 residues: CASSLGQGRSSYEQYF. The CDR3 DNA reads as TGCGCCAGCAGCTTGGGACAGGGAAGAAGCTCCTACGAGCAGTACTTC. Drawing the rest from reference TRBV5-1 and TRBJ2-7, the complete variable domain is KAGVTQTPRYLIKTRGQQVTLSCSPISGHRSVSWYQQTPGQGLQFLFEYFSETQRNKGNFPGRFSGRQFSNSRSEMNVSTLELGDSALYLCASSLGQGRSSYEQYFGPGTRLTVT.

This rearrangement joins TRBV19 to TRBJ1-1, with D possibly being TRBD1 (5 bases). From germline, CDR1 is LNHDA and CDR2 SQIVND (reference sequence). Deletions cut 4 bases from V and 6 bases from J, with 9 bases between. The CDR3 spans 12 residues. CDR3: CASSRPGPEAFF. CDR3 DNA: TGTGCCAGTAGTAGGCCAGGGCCTGAAGCTTTCTTT.

V is TRBV6-2 or TRBV6-3 and J is TRBJ2-3; 11 nucleotides match TRBD2. The V segment lost 0 bases and the J segment 5 bases; nucleotides outside the gene matches: 4. There are 16 residues in the CDR3. Germline CDR1 and CDR2: MNHEY and SVGEGT. The CDR3: CASSYSRLAGLDTQYF. CDR3 nucleotide sequence: TGTGCCAGCAGTTACTCGAGACTAGCGGGGTTAGATACGCAGTATTTT.

CDR3 sequence (DNA): TGCGCCAGCAGCCCCGGACAGGGAAATTCACCCCTCCACTTT. The encoded protein is CASSPGQGNSPLHF. The V gene is TRBV5-1, the J gene TRBJ1-6; 8 bases line up with TRBD1. The trim removed 4 bases at V and 7 bases at J, leaving 4 bases unmatched. Per the germline V gene, CDR1 is SGHRS and CDR2 is YFSETQ. The CDR3 is 14 amino acids.

This chain links TRBV5-1 with TRBJ2-7; 8 bases map to TRBD1. The CDR3 has 15 residues. Germline CDR1 is SGHRS and CDR2 is YFSETQ. Trimming took 1 base from V and 1 from J; bases not matched to a gene: 4. The CDR3 here is CASSLLQGASYEQYF. For the CDR3, the DNA is TGCGCCAGCAGCTTGCTGCAGGGGGCGTCCTACGAGCAGTACTTC. Using reference TRBV5-1 and TRBJ2-7 for the parts outside the CDR3, the full variable domain is KAGVTQTPRYLIKTRGQQVTLSCSPISGHRSVSWYQQTPGQGLQFLFEYFSETQRNKGNFPGRFSGRQFSNSRSEMNVSTLELGDSALYLCASSLLQGASYEQYFGPGTRLTVT.

The rearrangement joins TRBV6-5 to TRBJ2-7; perhaps TRBD1 as D (8 bases). Germline V gene lookup returns CDR1 MNHEY and CDR2 SVGAGI. V dropped 2 bases and J dropped 1 base, with 12 bases sitting between them. This CDR3 spans 15 amino acids. The CDR3 DNA follows: TGTGCCAGCAGTTACCAACAGGGGGGGTCCTACGAGCAGTACTTC. Translating it yields CASSYQQGGSYEQYF.

The rearrangement joins TRBV4-1 to TRBJ1-1, with 7 positions matching TRBD1. Germline values: CDR1 MGHRA, CDR2 YSYEKL. This CDR3 contains 13 residues. Trimming removed 2 bases from V and 5 bases from J; junction bases left unmatched: 2. CDR3 bases: TGCGCCAGCAGCCAACAGACAGGGACTGAAGCTTTCTTT. Translating gives CASSQQTGTEAFF.